The next 3 T cell receptor beta chains were all read from a single sample in a study of T cell responses to AZD1222 COVID-19 vaccine. Sequencing was performed with immunoSEQ multiplex PCR; in TCRdb, only in-frame clones are kept and a portion is missing. The sample has 130,000 to 150,000 clones, 86% seen once; the top ten hold about 4.9%. The sample here was peripheral blood, taken 28 days after the second AZD1222 dose. These receptors originate from an adult who received the AZD1222 COVID-19 vaccine.

The rearrangement joins TRBV18 to TRBJ1-2, with 7 bases lining up with TRBD1. Germline values: CDR1 KGHSH, CDR2 LQKENI. Trimming cost V 4 bases and J 3 bases; bases outside gene matches: 5. The CDR3 loop spans 14 amino acids. Here the CDR3 reads CASSRQGWDYGYTF. The CDR3 nucleotides read TGTGCCAGCTCACGACAGGGTTGGGACTATGGCTACACCTTC. Full variable domain (rest looked up from reference TRBV18 and TRBJ1-2): NAGVMQNPRHLVRRRGQEARLRCSPMKGHSHVYWYRQLPEEGLKFMVYLQKENIIDESGMPKERFSAEFPKEGPSILRIQQVVRGDSAAYFCASSRQGWDYGYTFGSGTRLTVV.

CDR3 nucleotide sequence: TGTGCCAGCAGCGCCCACAGGGACACCGGCGGATCACCCCTCCACTTT. It specifies CASSAHRDTGGSPLHF. This chain connects TRBV14 to TRBJ1-6, with D maybe TRBD1 (6 bases). Germline values: CDR1 SGHDN, CDR2 FVKESK. Deletions cut 5 bases from V and 10 bases from J, with 21 bases between. The CDR3 loop spans 16 amino acids.

The V gene is TRBV4-1, the J gene TRBJ2-3; perhaps TRBD2 as D (6 bases). Trimming cost V 0 bases and J 6 bases, with 19 bases left between them. This CDR3 has 17 amino acids. CDR1 is MGHRA and CDR2 is YSYEKL in the germline V gene. CDR3 DNA sequence: TGCGCCAGCAGCCAAGAAGTTCCCGGGAGAAAGGGGGATACGCAGTATTTT. Translation gives CASSQEVPGRKGDTQYF.